The 19 T cell receptor beta chains listed next were all sequenced from one sample in a study of T cell repertoires in cytomegalovirus infection. One entry per CDR3 protein results from TCRdb running MiXCR on the reads. This table has a few hundred thousand distinct CDR3 sequences, approximately 40% appearing once. Antigen specificity for these receptors is unknown. This specimen consisted of cultured PBMCs, obtained from culture after CMV antigen stimulation. The receptors originated from a human donor in good health (CMV status not recorded). Some clones in this sample may be carry-over from other donors' samples.

The genes are TRBV7-8 and TRBJ2-3; 10 nucleotides align to TRBD1. The CDR3 has 19 amino acids. J lost 5 bases, V lost 0 bases, and 14 bases had no gene match. Germline-derived CDR1 and CDR2 are SGHVS and FQNEAQ. In nucleotides, the CDR3 is TGTGCCAGCAGCTTAGCGTGGGTGCGAGACAGGGGGCGTAAAGATACGCAGTATTTT. Protein product: CASSLAWVRDRGRKDTQYF. Full variable domain (rest looked up from reference TRBV7-8 and TRBJ2-3): GAGVSQSPRYKVAKRGQDVALRCDPISGHVSLFWYQQALGQGPEFLTYFQNEAQLDKSGLPSDRFFAERPEGSVSTLKIQRTQQEDSAVYLCASSLAWVRDRGRKDTQYFGPGTRLTVL.

This clonotype was seen only a few times. This rearrangement joins TRBV7-2 to TRBJ2-5; TRBD2 aligns across 14 bases. Trimming cost V 4 bases and J 0 bases; bases outside gene matches: 4. Germline CDR1 and CDR2: SGHTA and FQGNSA. This CDR3 comprises 17 residues. CDR3 residues: CASSSRTSGGYQETQYF. CDR3 nucleotides: TGTGCCAGCAGCTCCCGGACTAGCGGGGGGTACCAAGAGACCCAGTACTTC.

There are a few counts of this clonotype. V and J are TRBV19 and TRBJ2-1, with 11 nucleotides matching TRBD2. The germline gives CDR1 LNHDA, CDR2 SQIVND (reference sequence). The CDR3 extends over 17 amino acids. Unmatched junction bases numbered 13, after V lost 7 bases and J lost 5 bases. CDR3 residues: CASIPAASGGLNNEQFF. DNA of the CDR3: TGTGCCAGTATTCCCGCGGCTAGCGGGGGGCTAAACAATGAGCAGTTCTTC.

The chain employs TRBV11-2 and TRBJ2-7; 8 bases align to TRBD1. Trimming removed 5 bases from V and 3 bases from J; junction bases left unmatched: 9. The CDR3 is 15 amino acids. CDR1 and CDR2 (germline): SGHAT, FQNNGV. The CDR3 spells CASSPNSGTGYEQYF. The CDR3 DNA reads as TGTGCCAGCAGCCCTAACTCCGGGACAGGCTACGAGCAGTACTTC.

This clonotype came up a few times. The V and J genes are TRBV18 and TRBJ2-1; 9 positions match TRBD2. J gave up 4 bases and V 3 bases, and 16 bases lay outside the gene matches. Germline lookup yields CDR1 KGHSH and CDR2 LQKENI. CDR3 size: 19 residues. CDR3 in DNA: TGTGCCAGCTCACCGACGGTAGTCCTCGCGGGGGGGCAGTACAATGAGCAGTTCTTC. Amino acid sequence: CASSPTVVLAGGQYNEQFF.

The chain carries TRBV6-1 and TRBJ2-1, with TRBD2 matching 10 bases. V trimming: 4 bases; J trimming: 7 bases; junction bases outside the gene matches: 10. The CDR3 contains 16 residues. Per the germline V gene, CDR1 is MNHNS and CDR2 is SASEGT. The DNA of the CDR3 is TGTGCCAGCAGTGCAACCGGGACTAGCGTAGCGAATGAGCAGTTCTTC. Encoded protein: CASSATGTSVANEQFF.

The chain recombines TRBV11-3 with TRBJ2-7, with 7 bases fitting TRBD2. Trimming took 5 bases from V and 4 from J; bases not matched to a gene: 11. The CDR3 has 15 residues. CDR1 is SGHNT and CDR2 is YENEEA in the germline V gene. The CDR3: CASSAQEAGVYEQYF. The CDR3 nucleotides read TGTGCCAGCAGCGCTCAAGAGGCGGGAGTTTACGAGCAGTACTTC.

The chain is built from TRBV5-4 and TRBJ2-5; 8 bases map to TRBD1. The CDR3 is made up of 15 amino acids. Germline lookup yields CDR1 SGHNT and CDR2 YYREEE (reference sequence). Losses at the gene ends were 4 bases for V and 6 bases for J; bases not matched to a gene: 11. As DNA, the CDR3 is TGTGCCAGCAGCCCTCAGGCAGGGGGCGCGAAGACCCAGTACTTC. It is translated as CASSPQAGGAKTQYF.

CDR3 bases: TGTGCCAGTAGTATTGGCCTTTCGGGGGAGACCCAGTACTTC. It is translated as CASSIGLSGETQYF. The chain couples TRBV19 to TRBJ2-5, with a possible D match to TRBD2 (5 bases). The CDR3 length is 14 residues. Germline CDR1 is LNHDA and CDR2 is SQIVND (reference sequence). V was shortened by 3 bases and J by 5 bases, with 13 bases between the two germline ends.

This clonotype was counted ten times or more. The J gene is TRBJ2-7, the V gene TRBV7-2; D ambiguous. This CDR3 is built from 14 residues. The V gene's germline CDR1 is SGHTA and CDR2 FQGNSA. With 4 bases removed from V and 3 bases from J, the gap between germline ends came to 13 bases. DNA for the CDR3: TGTGCCAGCAGCTCCGCCGGATGGAACTACGAGCAGTACTTC. It is translated as CASSSAGWNYEQYF. The full variable domain, rest sourced from reference TRBV7-2 and TRBJ2-7, is GAGVSQSPSNKVTEKGKDVELRCDPISGHTALYWYRQSLGQGLEFLIYFQGNSAPDKSGLPSDRFSAERTGGSVSTLTIQRTQQEDSAVYLCASSSAGWNYEQYFGPGTRLTVT.

This chain uses TRBV7-9 with TRBJ2-3; D could derive from TRBD1 or TRBD2 (7 bases each). With 5 bases removed from V and 2 bases from J, the gap between germline ends came to 14 bases. The germline V gene has CDR1 SEHNR and CDR2 FQNEAQ (reference sequence). CDR3 length equals 15 residues. This CDR3 reads CASSPAGQHTDTQYF. CDR3 sequence (DNA): TGTGCCAGCAGCCCAGCGGGACAGCACACAGATACGCAGTATTTT.

This chain joins TRBV11-1 and TRBJ2-2; no reliable D call. From germline, CDR1 is SGHAT and CDR2 FQDESV (reference sequence). The CDR3 is 14 amino acids. V was clipped by 5 bases and J by 2 bases, with 9 bases between them. CDR3 nucleotide sequence: TGTGCCAGCAGCCCCCGGCACAACACCGGGGAGCTGTTTTTT. Protein product: CASSPRHNTGELFF.

This clonotype came up a few times. This chain uses TRBV7-2 with TRBJ2-7; D unresolved. Per the germline V gene, CDR1 is SGHTA and CDR2 is FQGNSA. The V end lost 3 bases, the J end lost 2 bases, and 5 bases lay between the germline ends. The CDR3 is made up of 12 amino acids. The CDR3 coding sequence is TGTGCCAGCAGCTTCTGGGCCTACGAGCAGTACTTC. Its protein product is CASSFWAYEQYF.

This chain connects TRBV6-7 to TRBJ2-2; a weak D match, TRBD2 (7 bases). TRBV6-7 is an open reading frame whose function is uncertain. V gave up 0 bases and J gave up 6 bases, with 11 bases separating them. The CDR3 is 15 amino acids. For the CDR3, the DNA is TGTGCCAGCAGTTACTCGGGGGGGCGAGCCGGGGAGCTGTTTTTT. Translated, it gives CASSYSGGRAGELFF.

This rearrangement joins TRBV20-1 to TRBJ1-5; tentatively, D is TRBD1 (5 bases). Germline V lookup: CDR1 DFQATT, CDR2 SNEGSKA (reference sequence). The CDR3 spans 17 residues. With 4 bases removed from V and 7 bases from J, the gap between germline ends came to 26 bases. The CDR3 nucleotides read TGCAGTGCTACCACCGGGACCTGGCTAGATCCGGGGCAGCCCCAGCATTTT. It specifies CSATTGTWLDPGQPQHF.

This clonotype was seen only a few times. The chain uses TRBV7-9 and TRBJ1-2; D not resolved. The CDR3 totals 13 residues. CDR1 is SEHNR, CDR2 FQNEAQ, per germline (reference sequence). V was clipped by 1 base and J by 3 bases, with 6 bases between them. The CDR3 spells CASSLGKDYGYTF. Written as DNA, the CDR3 is TGTGCCAGCAGCTTAGGGAAGGACTATGGCTACACCTTC.

The rearrangement joins TRBV7-2 to TRBJ2-7; D possibly matches TRBD1 or TRBD2 (5 bases each). There are 14 residues in the CDR3. Germline-derived CDR1 and CDR2 are SGHTA and FQGNSA. V gave up 5 bases and J gave up 2 bases, with 13 bases separating them. CDR3 coding DNA: TGTGCCAGCAGCCCCGGGAAGGGACCCTACGAGCAGTACTTC. As protein: CASSPGKGPYEQYF.

The chain couples TRBV19 to TRBJ2-1; the D gene could be TRBD1 or TRBD2 (6 bases each). Trimming cost V 1 base and J 6 bases, with 16 bases left between them. Germline CDR1 and CDR2: LNHDA and SQIVND (reference sequence). This CDR3 is built from 16 residues. Here the CDR3 DNA reads TGTGCCAGTAGTATAGGGGGGGCGGCCGCCTTCAATGAGCAGTTCTTC. It yields the protein CASSIGGAAAFNEQFF.

The chain carries TRBV7-8 and TRBJ2-2; TRBD2 is a possible D gene (6 bases). V lost 5 bases, J lost 3 bases, and 13 bases lay in between. From germline, CDR1 is SGHVS and CDR2 FQNEAQ. This CDR3 comprises 15 residues. The CDR3: CASSTSGRYTGELFF. CDR3 DNA sequence: TGTGCCAGCAGCACCTCCGGGAGATACACCGGGGAGCTGTTTTTT.